This entry features one TCR beta chain sequence. The PCR used 60 Vbeta and 13 Jbeta primers. Data came from immunoSEQ multiplex PCR; TCRdb stores just in-frame clones and leaves some out. In the table there are about 190,000 clones, about three quarters of which are singletons. The length of the CDR3 is 15 residues. Per germline, CDR1 MNHNS and CDR2 SASEGT. Deletions cut 2 bases from V and 5 bases from J, with 15 bases between. This sample was included in a study of cytomegalovirus exposure and HLA in healthy donors. The TCR sequence derives from a woman younger than 45 in good health and CMV-seropositive. J is TRBJ1-2 and V is TRBV6-1; D not resolved. Sequencing used PBMCs. The CDR3 DNA is TGTGCCAGCAGTGAATACGTGGACTCCACATATGGCTACACCTTC. Its protein product is CASSEYVDSTYGYTF.